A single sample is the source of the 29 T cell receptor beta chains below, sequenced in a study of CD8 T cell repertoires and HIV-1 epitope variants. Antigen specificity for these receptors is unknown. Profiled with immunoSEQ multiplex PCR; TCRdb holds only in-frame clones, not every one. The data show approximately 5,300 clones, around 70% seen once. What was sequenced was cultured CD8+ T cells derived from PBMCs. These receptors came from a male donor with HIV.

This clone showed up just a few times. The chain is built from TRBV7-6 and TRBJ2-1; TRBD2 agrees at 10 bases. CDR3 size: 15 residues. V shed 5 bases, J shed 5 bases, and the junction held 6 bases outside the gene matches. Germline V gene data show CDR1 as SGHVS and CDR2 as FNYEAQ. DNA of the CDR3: TGTGCCAGCAGCCGCACTAGCGGGGTTAACAATGAGCAGTTCTTC. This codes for CASSRTSGVNNEQFF.

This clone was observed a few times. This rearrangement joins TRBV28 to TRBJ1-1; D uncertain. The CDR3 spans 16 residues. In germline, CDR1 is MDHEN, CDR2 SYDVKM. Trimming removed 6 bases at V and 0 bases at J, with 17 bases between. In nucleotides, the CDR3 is TGTGCCAGCAGGACTTTATATGGCAGGCTGAACACTGAAGCTTTCTTT. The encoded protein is CASRTLYGRLNTEAFF. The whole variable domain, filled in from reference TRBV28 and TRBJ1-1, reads DVKVTQSSRYLVKRTGEKVFLECVQDMDHENMFWYRQDPGLGLRLIYFSYDVKMKEKGDIPEGYSVSREKKERFSLILESASTNQTSMYLCASRTLYGRLNTEAFFGQGTRLTVV.

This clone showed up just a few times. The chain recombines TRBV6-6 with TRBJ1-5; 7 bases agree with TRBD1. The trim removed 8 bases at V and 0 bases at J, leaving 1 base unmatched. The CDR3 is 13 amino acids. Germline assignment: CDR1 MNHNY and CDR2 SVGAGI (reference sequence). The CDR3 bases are TGTGCCAGCGGACAGGTTAGCAATCAGCCCCAGCATTTT. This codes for CASGQVSNQPQHF.

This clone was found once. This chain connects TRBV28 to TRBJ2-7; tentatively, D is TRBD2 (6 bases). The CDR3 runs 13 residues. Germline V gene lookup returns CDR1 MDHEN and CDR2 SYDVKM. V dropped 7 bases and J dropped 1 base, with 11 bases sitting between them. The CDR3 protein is CASKSGPSYEQYF. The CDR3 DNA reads TGTGCCAGCAAGAGCGGGCCTTCCTACGAGCAGTACTTC.

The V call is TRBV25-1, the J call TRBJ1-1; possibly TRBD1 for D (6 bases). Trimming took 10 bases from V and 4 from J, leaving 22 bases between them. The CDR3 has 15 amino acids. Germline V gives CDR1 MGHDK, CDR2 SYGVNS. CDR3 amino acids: CATTSGAQVFTEAFF. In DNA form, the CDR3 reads TGTGCCACCACCTCAGGGGCCCAAGTCTTCACTGAAGCTTTCTTT.

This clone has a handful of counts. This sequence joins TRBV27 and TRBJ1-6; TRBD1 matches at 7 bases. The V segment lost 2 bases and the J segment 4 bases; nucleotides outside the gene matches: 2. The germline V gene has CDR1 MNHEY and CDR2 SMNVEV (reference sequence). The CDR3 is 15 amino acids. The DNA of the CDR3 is TGTGCCAGCAGTTTAGGACAGGCTTATAATTCACCCCTCCACTTT. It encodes CASSLGQAYNSPLHF.

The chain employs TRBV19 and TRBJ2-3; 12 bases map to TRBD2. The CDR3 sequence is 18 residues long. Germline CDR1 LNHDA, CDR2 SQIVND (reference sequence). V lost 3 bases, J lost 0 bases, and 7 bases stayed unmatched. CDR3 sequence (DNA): TGTGCCAGTAGTATCGAGACTAGCGGGGGAATAAGCACAGATACGCAGTATTTT. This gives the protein CASSIETSGGISTDTQYF. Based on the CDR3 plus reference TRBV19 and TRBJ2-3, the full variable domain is DGGITQSPKYLFRKEGQNVTLSCEQNLNHDAMYWYRQDPGQGLRLIYYSQIVNDFQKGDIAEGYSVSREKKESFPLTVTSAQKNPTAFYLCASSIETSGGISTDTQYFGPGTRLTVL.

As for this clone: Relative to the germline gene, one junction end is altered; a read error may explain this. The DNA of the CDR3 is TGTGCTAGCAGCTCCTACTCCGGACTAGCGGGAGCTTTCAATAAAGAGACCCAGTACTTC. It specifies CASSSYSGLAGAFNKETQYF. The V gene is TRBV7-7, the J gene TRBJ2-5; 13 nucleotides line up with TRBD2. The germline gives CDR1 SSHAT, CDR2 FNYEAQ (reference sequence). CDR3 size: 20 residues.

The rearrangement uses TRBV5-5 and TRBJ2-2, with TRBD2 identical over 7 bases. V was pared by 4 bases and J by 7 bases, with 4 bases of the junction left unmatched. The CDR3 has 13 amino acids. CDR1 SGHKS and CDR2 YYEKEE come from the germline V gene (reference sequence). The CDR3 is CASSPTGGGELFF. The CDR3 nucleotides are TGTGCCAGCAGCCCCACGGGGGGCGGGGAGCTGTTTTTT. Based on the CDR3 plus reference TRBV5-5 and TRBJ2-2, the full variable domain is DAGVTQSPTHLIKTRGQQVTLRCSPISGHKSVSWYQQVLGQGPQFIFQYYEKEERGRGNFPDRFSARQFPNYSSELNVNALLLGDSALYLCASSPTGGGELFFGEGSRLTVL.

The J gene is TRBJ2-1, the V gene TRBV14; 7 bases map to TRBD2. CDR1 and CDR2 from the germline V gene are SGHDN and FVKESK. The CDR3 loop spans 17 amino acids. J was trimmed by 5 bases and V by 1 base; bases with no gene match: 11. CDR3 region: CASSQVAGAGDNNEQFF. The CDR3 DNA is TGTGCCAGCAGCCAAGTGGCAGGTGCGGGGGATAACAATGAGCAGTTCTTC. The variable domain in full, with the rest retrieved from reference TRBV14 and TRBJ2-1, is EAGVTQFPSHSVIEKGQTVTLRCDPISGHDNLYWYRRVMGKEIKFLLHFVKESKQDESGMPNNRFLAERTGGTYSTLKVQPAELEDSGVYFCASSQVAGAGDNNEQFFGPGTRLTVL.

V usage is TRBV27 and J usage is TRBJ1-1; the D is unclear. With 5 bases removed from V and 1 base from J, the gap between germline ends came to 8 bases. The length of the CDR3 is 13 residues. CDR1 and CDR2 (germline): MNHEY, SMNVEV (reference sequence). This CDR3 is CASSLDWNTEAFF. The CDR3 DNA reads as TGTGCCAGCAGTCTAGACTGGAACACTGAAGCTTTCTTT.

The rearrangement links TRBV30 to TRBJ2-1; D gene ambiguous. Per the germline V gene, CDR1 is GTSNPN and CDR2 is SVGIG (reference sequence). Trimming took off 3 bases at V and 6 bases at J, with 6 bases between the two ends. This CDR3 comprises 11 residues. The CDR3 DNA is TGTGCCTGGAGAGGCCCCAATGAGCAGTTCTTC. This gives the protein CAWRGPNEQFF.

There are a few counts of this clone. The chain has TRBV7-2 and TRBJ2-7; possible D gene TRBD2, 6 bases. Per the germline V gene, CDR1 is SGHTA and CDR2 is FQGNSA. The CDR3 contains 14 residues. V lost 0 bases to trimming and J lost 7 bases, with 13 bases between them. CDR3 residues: CASSLADVAGEQYF. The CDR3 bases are TGTGCCAGCAGCTTAGCCGATGTGGCGGGGGAGCAGTACTTC.

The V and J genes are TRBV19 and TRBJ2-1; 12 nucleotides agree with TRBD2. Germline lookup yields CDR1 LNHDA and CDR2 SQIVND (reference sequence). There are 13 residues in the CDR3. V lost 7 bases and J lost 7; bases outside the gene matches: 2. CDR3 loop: CASTSGGANEQFF. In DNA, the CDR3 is TGTGCCAGTACTAGCGGGGGGGCTAATGAGCAGTTCTTC.

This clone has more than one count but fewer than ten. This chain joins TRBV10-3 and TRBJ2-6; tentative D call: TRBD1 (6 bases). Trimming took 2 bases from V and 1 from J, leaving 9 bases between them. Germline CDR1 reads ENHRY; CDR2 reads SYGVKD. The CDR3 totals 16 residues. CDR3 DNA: TGTGCCATCAGTGAGGGCAGGGGATCTGGGGCCAACGTCCTGACTTTC. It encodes CAISEGRGSGANVLTF.

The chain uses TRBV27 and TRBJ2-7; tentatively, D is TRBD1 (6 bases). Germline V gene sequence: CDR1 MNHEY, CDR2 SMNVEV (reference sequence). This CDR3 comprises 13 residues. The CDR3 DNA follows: TGTGCTTCTAATGGGGGCCCACTATACGAGCAGTACTTC. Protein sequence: CASNGGPLYEQYF.

The CDR3 spells CASSLDRGYLVKLFF. Written as DNA, the CDR3 is TGTGCCAGCAGTTTAGACAGGGGCTACCTGGTAAAACTGTTTTTT. The V and J genes are TRBV28 and TRBJ1-4; 8 nucleotides align to TRBD1. CDR3 length: 15 residues. Germline V lookup: CDR1 MDHEN, CDR2 SYDVKM. V trimming: 2 bases; J trimming: 10 bases; junction bases outside the gene matches: 9.

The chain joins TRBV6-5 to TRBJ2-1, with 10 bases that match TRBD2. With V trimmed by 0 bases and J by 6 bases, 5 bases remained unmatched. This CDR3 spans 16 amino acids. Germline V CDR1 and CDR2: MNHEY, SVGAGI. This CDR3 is CASSYSASGSGNEQFF. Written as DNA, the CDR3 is TGTGCCAGCAGTTACTCGGCTAGCGGGAGCGGCAATGAGCAGTTCTTC.

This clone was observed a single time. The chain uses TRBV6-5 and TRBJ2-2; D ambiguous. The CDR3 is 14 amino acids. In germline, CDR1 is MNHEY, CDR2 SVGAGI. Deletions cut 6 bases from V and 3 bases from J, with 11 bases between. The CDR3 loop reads CASRSSGDTGELFF. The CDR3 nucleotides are TGTGCCAGCAGATCTTCAGGCGACACCGGGGAGCTGTTTTTT.

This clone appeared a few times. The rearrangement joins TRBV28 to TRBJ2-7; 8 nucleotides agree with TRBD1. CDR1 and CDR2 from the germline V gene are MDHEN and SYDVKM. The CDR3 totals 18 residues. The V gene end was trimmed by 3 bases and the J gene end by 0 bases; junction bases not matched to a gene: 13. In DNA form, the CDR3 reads TGTGCCAGCAGTTTTGAGGACAGGGCGCCGATGAGCTCCTACGAGCAGTACTTC. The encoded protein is CASSFEDRAPMSSYEQYF.

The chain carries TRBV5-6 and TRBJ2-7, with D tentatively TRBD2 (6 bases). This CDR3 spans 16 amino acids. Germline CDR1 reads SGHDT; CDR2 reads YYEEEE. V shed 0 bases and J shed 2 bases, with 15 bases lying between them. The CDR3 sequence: CASSLAAAGLAYEQYF. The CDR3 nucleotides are TGTGCCAGCAGCTTGGCCGCAGCGGGCTTAGCCTACGAGCAGTACTTC. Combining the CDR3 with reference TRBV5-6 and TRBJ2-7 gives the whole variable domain DAGVTQSPTHLIKTRGQQVTLRCSPKSGHDTVSWYQQALGQGPQFIFQYYEEEERQRGNFPDRFSGHQFPNYSSELNVNALLLGDSALYLCASSLAAAGLAYEQYFGPGTRLTVT.

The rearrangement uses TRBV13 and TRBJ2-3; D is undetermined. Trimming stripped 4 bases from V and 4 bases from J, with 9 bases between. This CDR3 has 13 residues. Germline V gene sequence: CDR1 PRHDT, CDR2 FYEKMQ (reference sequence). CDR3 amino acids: CASSSSGADTQYF. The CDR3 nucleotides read TGTGCCAGCAGCTCCTCGGGCGCAGATACGCAGTATTTT.

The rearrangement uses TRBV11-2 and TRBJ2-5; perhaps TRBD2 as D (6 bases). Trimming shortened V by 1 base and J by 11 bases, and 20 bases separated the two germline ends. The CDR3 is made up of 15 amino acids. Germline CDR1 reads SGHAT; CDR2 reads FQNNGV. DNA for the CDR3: TGTGCCAGCAGCTTAGGGCGGAGACCGGAGGGAGAGCAGTACTTC. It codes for CASSLGRRPEGEQYF.

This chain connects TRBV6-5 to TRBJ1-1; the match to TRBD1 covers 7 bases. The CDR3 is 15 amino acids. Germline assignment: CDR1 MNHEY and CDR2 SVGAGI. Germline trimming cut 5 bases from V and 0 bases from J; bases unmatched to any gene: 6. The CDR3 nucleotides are TGTGCCAGCAGTCCCGGGACAGACTTGAACACTGAAGCTTTCTTT. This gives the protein CASSPGTDLNTEAFF.

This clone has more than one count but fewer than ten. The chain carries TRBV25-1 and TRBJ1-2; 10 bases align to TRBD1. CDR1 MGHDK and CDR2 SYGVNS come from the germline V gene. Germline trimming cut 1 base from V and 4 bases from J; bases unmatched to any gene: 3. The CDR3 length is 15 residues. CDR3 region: CASSESGTGVYGYTF. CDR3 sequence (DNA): TGTGCCAGCAGTGAATCCGGGACAGGGGTCTATGGCTACACCTTC.

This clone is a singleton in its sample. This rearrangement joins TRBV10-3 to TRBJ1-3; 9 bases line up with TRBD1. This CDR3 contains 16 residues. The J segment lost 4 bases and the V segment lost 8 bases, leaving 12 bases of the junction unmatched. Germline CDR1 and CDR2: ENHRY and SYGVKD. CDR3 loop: CAIREGDRGDGNTIYF. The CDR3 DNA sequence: TGTGCCATCCGGGAAGGAGACAGGGGGGACGGAAACACCATATATTTT.

The CDR3 DNA is TGTGCCAGCAGCGTCCCAGGGACAGGGGGAAATGGCTACACCTTC. Amino acid sequence: CASSVPGTGGNGYTF. The chain links TRBV9 to TRBJ1-2, with 11 nucleotides matching TRBD1. The J segment lost 6 bases and the V segment lost 2 bases, leaving 6 bases of the junction unmatched. Germline assignment: CDR1 SGDLS and CDR2 YYNGEE. This CDR3 contains 15 residues. The full variable domain, in which reference TRBV9 and TRBJ1-2 provide the parts outside the CDR3, is DSGVTQTPKHLITATGQRVTLRCSPRSGDLSVYWYQQSLDQGLQFLIQYYNGEERAKGNILERFSAQQFPDLHSELNLSSLELGDSALYFCASSVPGTGGNGYTFGSGTRLTVV.

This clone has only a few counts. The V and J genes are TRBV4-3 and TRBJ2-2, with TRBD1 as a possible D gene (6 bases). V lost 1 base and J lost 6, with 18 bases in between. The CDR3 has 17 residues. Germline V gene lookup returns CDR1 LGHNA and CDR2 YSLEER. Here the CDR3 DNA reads TGCGCCAGCAGCCAAGTCCCCTTCCGAGGGGGAGCCGGGGAGCTGTTTTTT. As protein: CASSQVPFRGGAGELFF.

In DNA, the CDR3 is TGTGCCAGCAGTGATCGTGGGGAAGGAACTGAAGCTTTCTTT. Encoded protein: CASSDRGEGTEAFF. The chain has TRBV6-1 and TRBJ1-1; D is ambiguous. CDR3 length equals 14 residues. The V end lost 3 bases, the J end lost 5 bases, and 13 bases lay between the germline ends. CDR1 and CDR2 (germline): MNHNS, SASEGT.